This T cell receptor beta chain was sequenced during a study of radiation and T cells in renal cell carcinoma. The germline CDR1 and CDR2 sequences are MRHNA and SNTAGT. The CDR3 spans 17 residues. J lost 3 bases, V lost 0 bases, and 5 bases had no gene match. The time point denotes: blood 4 weeks post-SBRT, at nephrectomy. The treatment is: 15 Gy SBRT to primary tumor, nephrectomy 4 weeks later. Nephrectomy followed 15 Gy stereotactic body radiation by 4 weeks. Radiation-treated patients gave blood at baseline, week 2 and week 4. The protocol was immunoSEQ multiplex PCR, while the TCRdb copy is restricted to in-frame clones and leaves out a portion. In the table there are fewer than 200,000 clones, less than 90% of which are singletons.

Material: blood, obtained from a patient whose treatment included radiotherapy and nephrectomy. The chain employs TRBV6-4 and TRBJ1-6; 7 bases fit TRBD1. The sequence was collected from a woman aged 45-60 years with renal cell carcinoma. This CDR3 reads CASSDSTGDYYNSPLHF. The CDR3 region has the DNA TGTGCCAGCAGTGACTCCACAGGGGACTACTATAATTCACCCCTCCACTTT.